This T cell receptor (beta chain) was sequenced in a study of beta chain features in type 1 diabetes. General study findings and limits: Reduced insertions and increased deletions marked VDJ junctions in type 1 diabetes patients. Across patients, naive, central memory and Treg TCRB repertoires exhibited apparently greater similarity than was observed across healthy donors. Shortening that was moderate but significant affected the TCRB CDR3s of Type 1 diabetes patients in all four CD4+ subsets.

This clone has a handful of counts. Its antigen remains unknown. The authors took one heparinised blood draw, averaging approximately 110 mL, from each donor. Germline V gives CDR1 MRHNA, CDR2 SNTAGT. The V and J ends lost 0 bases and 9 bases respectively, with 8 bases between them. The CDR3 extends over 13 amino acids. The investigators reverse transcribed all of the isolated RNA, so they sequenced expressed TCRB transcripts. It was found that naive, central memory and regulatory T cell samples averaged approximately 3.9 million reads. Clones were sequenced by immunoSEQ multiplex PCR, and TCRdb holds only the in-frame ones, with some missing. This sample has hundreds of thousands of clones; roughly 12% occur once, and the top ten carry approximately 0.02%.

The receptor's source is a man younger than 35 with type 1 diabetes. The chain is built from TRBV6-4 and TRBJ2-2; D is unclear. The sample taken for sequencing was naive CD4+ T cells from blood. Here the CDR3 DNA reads TGTGCCAGCAGTGACTCGGCGGTCAGGGAGCTGTTTTTT. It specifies CASSDSAVRELFF.